This TCR beta chain came from a study of cytomegalovirus exposure and HLA in healthy donors (dated by TCRdb to 2015 to 2018). About the study as a whole: An earlier analysis of several hundred of the donors reported 250 to 300 Gb of sequence data and 117 million unique TCR beta sequences from 190 million or so T cells. In a later genetic analysis, genome-wide SNP genotypes for about three fifths of the roughly 670 donors were used, and that subset was treated as a discovery cohort. The genetic ancestry cluster associated with self-reported Caucasian donors included 80% to 90% of the roughly 360 genotyped donors. High-throughput TCR immunosequencing, statistical association of individual TCRs with disease status, and machine learning were combined to predict cytomegalovirus infection status. The study profiled the T cell repertoires of around 700 subjects by immunosequencing and related them to cytomegalovirus serostatus. Typing coverage varied by locus: 629-630 donors for A, B, C, DRB1 and DQB1; under 550 for DQA1; more than 600 for DPA1; around 450 for DPB1. Four or five DR-DQ haplotypes were handled as single units for association and clustering, since linkage in the cohort was strong. All discovery cohort repertoires had been generated using a single sequencing platform. A later analysis re-analyzed previously published TCR beta repertoires from roughly 630 donors and added high-resolution HLA genotyping to study TCR occurrence patterns. An early release covering more than 500 HLA-typed donors comprised 250 to 350 gigabases of sequencing data and roughly 86 million unique TCR sequences. The study aimed to test whether cataloging public T cell receptors could reveal signatures of past pathogen exposure. Donor age, sex, ethnicity and CMV serostatus were collected together with the repertoire data. Among 300 to 450 genotyped donors of the cohort, an average of roughly 240,000 unique TCR beta nucleotide sequences were sequenced per donor, around 20% of them non-productive. An earlier analysis of 587 of the donors used high-throughput TCR beta sequencing to judge whether each TCR beta V gene segment behaved as functional or pseudogenic. In addition to the first cohort of several hundred subjects, a separate validation cohort of 100 to 150 different subjects was used. Rather than drawing on any new phenotypic data, the later analysis identified candidate immune exposures from TCR beta sequences and the way those sequences occurred across donors. HLA typing included class I and class II loci at four-digit resolution. Here is what the overall study found, with its caveats: A later analysis found that HLA-associated TCR beta chains were more clonally expanded and had lower generation probabilities than equally common non-associated chains. V-gene and J-gene trimming of TCR beta chains was associated with a missense DCLRE1C variant in a later genetic analysis, and the association was replicated in an independent cohort. Assigning TCR associations to individual alleles was difficult when HLA alleles, especially DR and DQ, strongly co-occurred. According to a later analysis, TCR association rates differed among HLA loci, with DRB1 alleles showing the most associated TCRs and HLA-C alleles showing the fewest. Sequencing depth was assumed to be roughly uniform across donors in the presence/absence analyses, though that assumption may not hold. Specific HLA alleles were associated with 16,951 TCR beta sequences at a false discovery rate of 0.05 in a later analysis. It was suggested by the authors that the approach could potentially be generalized to other disease states and immunological phenotypes. A cluster of highly shared sequence variants was judged likely to be a technical artifact of the sequencing pipeline. Several of the top co-occurrence clusters appeared to be linked to parvovirus B19, influenza, CMV and Epstein-Barr virus, according to a later analysis. In both the original and validation cohorts, the classifier was reported to diagnose cytomegalovirus status with high specificity and sensitivity. Most CMV-associated TCR beta chains appeared to be HLA-restricted in a later analysis, and the HLA associations seemed to be driven largely by CMV exposure. A further reported finding was that TCR beta sequences accurately predicted the HLA-A and HLA-B alleles for most subjects in the first cohort. The study gave a list of some 150 TCR beta chains associated with cytomegalovirus. Broadly in line with IMGT annotations, most TCR beta V segments showed up in productive rearrangements about 90% or about 30% of the time in an earlier analysis of approximately 640 of the donors. Because HLA typing was missing for some donors at each locus, association tests included only the typed subset. Some IMGT-functional V segments, including TRBV6-2 and TRBV6-3, could not be told apart with the 87-base-pair reads, so those segments were excluded. The only immune exposure information available for the cohort was CMV serostatus. In vitro tests confirmed that three of the cytomegalovirus-associated TCR beta chains recognize cytomegalovirus antigens. A later genetic analysis reported fewer N-insertions in productive TCRs among donors in an Asian-associated ancestry cluster than the roughly 700-donor mean. Across donors, most TCR sequences were observed very rarely, whereas some public TCRs were present in many individuals. Only TCR beta chains were sequenced in this cohort, and the absence of alpha or paired-chain data limited detectable features. The earlier analysis of a few hundred of the donors excluded over 15 rarely observed V segments, including chromosome 9 orphons, because counts were too low. Linkage disequilibrium might explain the correlated functional status among segregating V segments, but an unknown experimental factor could not be excluded.

The method was the immunoSEQ multiplex PCR assay. The multiplex PCR relied on a mix of 60 forward primers for TCR Vbeta segments and 13 reverse primers for TCR Jbeta segments. Amplification of the CDR3 region of rearranged TCR beta genes was performed with a multiplex PCR assay on genomic DNA. The amplified TCR beta libraries were sequenced on the Illumina HiSeq System as 87-base-pair reads. The source study handled its data this way. A later analysis tallied roughly 78 million unique TCR beta chains across the 640 or so repertoires, and some 10 million of those chains were shared by two or more donors. A nearest-neighbor algorithm error-corrected the raw reads and collapsed the reads into unique sequences, merging closely related sequences to remove PCR and sequencing errors. V, D and J gene segments were assigned by aligning CDR3 sequences to IMGT reference sequences. For a sequence to be retained, a match of at least six nucleotides was required to both a V gene segment and a J gene segment. A rearrangement counted as productive if the CDR3 had no stop codons and remained in frame with V and J, and every other rearrangement counted as non-productive. CDR3 was defined according to IMGT convention as the region running from the second conserved V-encoded cysteine to the conserved J-encoded phenylalanine. In an earlier analysis of more than 550 of the donors, sequences lacking an unambiguous match to a single V gene segment were excluded. In an earlier analysis of 587 of the donors, a V segment was called functional when productive rearrangements were above 56.7%, and segregating when the standard deviation between donors exceeded 5%. A statistical classification framework was built to diagnose cytomegalovirus status from the catalog of TCR beta chain sequences. A later analysis assigned V and J genes by comparing TCR nucleotide sequences with IMGT/GENE-DB human TR gene sequences. In a later analysis, CDR3 sequences and most-parsimonious VDJ recombination scenarios were assigned using the TCRdist pipeline. A later analysis defined each TCR beta chain by its CDR3 amino acid sequence plus V-gene family, and excluded reads lacking a unique V-gene family. As a way to deal with suspected cross-contamination and a sequencing artifact, a later analysis dropped nearly 600 nucleotide sequences that were highly shared and had low generation probability. In a later analysis, a clonal expansion index was calculated for each public chain from normalized within-repertoire ranks of inferred template counts. In a later analysis, generation probabilities were computed with a VDJ recombination model fitted to out-of-frame rearrangements, and the resulting probabilities were checked against IGoR. A later analysis scored TCR-TCR, TCR-HLA and TCR-CMV co-occurrence with hypergeometric tests, applying a repertoire-size bias correction to TCR pairs. In a later analysis, false discovery rates were estimated by permuting HLA or CMV assignments 20 times. In a later analysis, co-occurring TCRs were grouped using DBSCAN, and TCRdist sequence similarity was added for clustering within HLA-allele-positive subsets. Repertoires with fewer than 30,000 or more than 120,000 public chains were left out of co-occurrence clustering, as were four to six repertoires with anomalous nucleotide sharing. TCRdb limited this immuneACCESS table to in-frame rearrangements with V and J called. A share of clones is missing; checked studies link under half to unresolved V genes, and the rest is unexplained. V and J calls and clone size are those listed in that table; D and trimming were worked out from the DNA. Recorded for this sample are around 49,000 clones; around three quarters of them occurred a single time. Of the sample, 8% to 8.5% is held by the ten largest clones.

This clone is assessed as medium-sized (0.01 to 0.1%). Its antigen is not yet known. Per-base quality was not reported, and no clone a single base away is much larger than it. The cohort consisted of 600 to 700 healthy bone marrow donors. All cohort members were sampled while nominally healthy, although unrecorded immune exposures were likely present. The donor tested CMV seropositive, placing the donor among the 289 seropositive members of the cohort. A peripheral blood sample was collected from each donor, and TCR beta sequencing was performed on peripheral blood mononuclear cells. Genomic DNA was extracted from the blood cell samples with the Qiagen DNeasy Blood Extraction Kit. CDR1 is given as MRHNA and CDR2 as SNTAGT, both from the germline V gene. Reading from cysteine to phenylalanine, the CDR3 counts 14 amino acids. The entry retains the CDR3 DNA only, 42 bases that are in frame from base 1. Trimming takes 4 bases off V and 0 bases off J; junction bases not matched to a gene: 1.

The sample comprised PBMCs. The receptor's source is a man aged 30-40 years in good health and CMV-seropositive. This receptor chain uses TRBV6-4 and TRBJ2-3; TRBD2 matches 7 bases in the middle. The nucleotide sequence is TGTGCCAGCAGTGGCGGGGGTAGCACAGATACGCAGTATTTT. Its product reads: CASSGGGSTDTQYF.